The 15 T cell receptor beta chains presented below share a single source sample, sequenced in a study of blood T cells in healthy people across ages. Next came a second PCR, run for about 7 to 12 cycles, which used a sample-barcoded 5' primer along with a J-beta primer mix. Using its own MiXCR run on the 5' RACE reads, TCRdb lists one record per CDR3 protein. The sample holds about 1.8 million distinct CDR3 sequences, about 50% seen once. Source material: blood. The receptors stem from a middle-aged woman in good health.

This clonotype was recorded only once. The chain uses TRBV4-3 and TRBJ1-2, with D possibly being TRBD1 (5 bases). CDR3 length: 15 residues. Germline values: CDR1 LGHNA, CDR2 YSLEER. V shed 1 base and J shed 7 bases, with 16 bases lying between them. CDR3 nucleotide sequence: TGCGCCAGCAGCCAAGTCGGGACGGGGCTTGGTGGCTACACCTTC. Amino acids: CASSQVGTGLGGYTF.

The rearrangement joins TRBV7-2 to TRBJ2-5; D not certain. Deletions cut 4 bases from V and 4 bases from J, with 10 bases between. Germline V gives CDR1 SGHTA, CDR2 FQGNSA. The CDR3 covers 13 residues. The CDR3 coding sequence is TGTGCCAGCAGCTCATACACGATAGAGACCCAGTACTTC. Its protein is CASSSYTIETQYF.

The sample holds a few counts of this clonotype. The V and J genes are TRBV20-1 and TRBJ1-2; 7 nucleotides match TRBD1. This CDR3 is built from 14 residues. V was clipped by 6 bases and J by 4 bases; unmatched bases: 11. Germline CDR1 and CDR2: DFQATT and SNEGSKA (reference sequence). CDR3 DNA sequence: TGCAGTGCGGCCGGACAGGCCGTGATCTATGGCTACACCTTC. This gives the protein CSAAGQAVIYGYTF.

This sequence joins TRBV5-5 and TRBJ1-1; unclear D gene. Germline CDR1 is SGHKS and CDR2 is YYEKEE (reference sequence). The length of the CDR3 is 13 residues. V was cut by 0 bases and J by 5 bases, with 8 bases left in between. CDR3 sequence (DNA): TGTGCCAGCAGCTTGGGTGTTTTGACTGAAGCTTTCTTT. Protein: CASSLGVLTEAFF.

The J gene is TRBJ1-2, the V gene TRBV4-2, with 7 bases identical to TRBD1. V lost 1 base to trimming and J lost 2 bases; unmatched junction nucleotides: 10. Per germline, CDR1 LGHNA and CDR2 YNFKEQ. The CDR3 loop spans 17 amino acids. The CDR3 DNA is TGTGCCAGCAGCCAAGGGGGGACCGGGACAGTGAACTATGGCTACACCTTC. Its protein product is CASSQGGTGTVNYGYTF.

The genes are TRBV4-1 and TRBJ1-6, with TRBD1 identical over 8 bases. The CDR3 sequence is 15 residues long. Germline CDR1 MGHRA, CDR2 YSYEKL. Trimming took 5 bases from V and 4 from J; bases not matched to a gene: 4. The CDR3 nucleotides read TGCGCCAGCAGCTTATACAGGGGGTATAATTCACCCCTCCACTTT. Its protein is CASSLYRGYNSPLHF.

The chain carries TRBV28 and TRBJ2-7; TRBD1 matches at 7 bases. Gene TRBJ2-1 matches the end of the DNA better, so the J call may be wrong. In germline, CDR1 is MDHEN, CDR2 SYDVKM. The CDR3 is 14 residues long. This chain's CDR3 is CASSHRDRSYEQFF. The DNA of the CDR3 is TGTGCCAGCAGCCACAGGGACAGATCCTACGAGCAGTTCTTC.

A single count supports this clonotype. V is TRBV7-2 and J is TRBJ2-6; 10 bases map to TRBD1. The CDR3 covers 17 residues. V shed 5 bases, J shed 2 bases, and the junction held 6 bases outside the gene matches. Per germline, CDR1 SGHTA and CDR2 FQGNSA. CDR3 sequence reads: CASSATGGATGANVLTF. CDR3 in DNA: TGTGCCAGCAGCGCGACAGGGGGCGCAACTGGGGCCAACGTCCTGACTTTC.

The chain is built from TRBV18 and TRBJ2-1; D is undetermined. The CDR3 sequence is 14 residues long. V dropped 3 bases and J dropped 9 bases, with 15 bases sitting between them. CDR1 KGHSH and CDR2 LQKENI come from the germline V gene. CDR3 loop: CASSPTAGGGEQFF. The CDR3 bases are TGTGCCAGCTCACCGACCGCAGGTGGTGGTGAGCAGTTCTTC.

The J gene is TRBJ1-5, the V gene TRBV20-1; 8 nucleotides match TRBD1. The length of the CDR3 is 14 residues. From germline, CDR1 is DFQATT and CDR2 SNEGSKA (reference sequence). The junction had 7 bases not matched to a gene; V was cut back by 3 bases and J by 6 bases. CDR3: CSARTGDRSQPQHF. In nucleotides, the CDR3 is TGCAGTGCTAGGACAGGGGATCGCAGTCAGCCCCAGCATTTT.

The chain couples TRBV6-6 to TRBJ2-5; 8 bases fit TRBD2. V dropped 5 bases and J dropped 0; count of bases not matched to a gene: 11. CDR1 is MNHNY, CDR2 SVGAGI, per germline (reference sequence). The CDR3 contains 17 residues. This CDR3 is CASSRSRDGGDQETQYF. CDR3 nucleotides: TGTGCCAGCAGTCGGAGCCGAGACGGGGGGGACCAAGAGACCCAGTACTTC.

This clonotype appeared once. This rearrangement joins TRBV21-1 to TRBJ1-5; the D call in the table, TRBD1, was not verified against the DNA. TRBV21-1 is tagged as a pseudogene. The CDR3 extends over 20 amino acids. CDR3 DNA sequence: TGTGCCAGCAGCAAAGGAGGGGGACAGGTCGCCTCCAATAGCAATCAGCCCCAGCATTTT. Its translation is CASSKGGGQVASNSNQPQHF.

Details on this clonotype: One end of the junction varies from germline; a read error may be responsible. The V and J genes are TRBV5-1 and TRBJ2-7; the D gene could be TRBD1 or TRBD2 (5 bases each). The CDR3 runs to 15 residues. CDR1 and CDR2 from the germline V gene are SGHRS and YFSETQ. CDR3 in amino acids: CASNLAMGENYEQYF. CDR3 bases: TGCGCCAGCAACTTGGCCATGGGGGAGAACTACGAGCAGTACTTC.

This clonotype was found a few times. CDR3 sequence (DNA): TGTGCCGCAATGGAGGGACGGAACACTGAAGCTTTCTTT. The encoded protein is CAAMEGRNTEAFF. V is TRBV7-2 and J is TRBJ1-1; TRBD1 is a possible D gene (5 bases). This CDR3 spans 13 amino acids. The germline gives CDR1 SGHTA, CDR2 FQGNSA. Trimming stripped 11 bases from V and 1 base from J, with 14 bases between.

Only a few counts were recorded for this clonotype. This chain uses TRBV4-1 with TRBJ1-2; 9 positions agree with TRBD1. The V gene's germline CDR1 is MGHRA and CDR2 YSYEKL. Trimming took 6 bases from V and 8 from J; bases not matched to a gene: 16. The CDR3 length is 16 residues. The CDR3 DNA is TGCGCCAGCAGTCCTTTCCGACAGGGGGAGTGGGAGGGCTACACCTTC. It codes for CASSPFRQGEWEGYTF.